A selection of T cell receptor beta chains follows, all from one sample in a study of T cells in localized non-small cell lung cancer. The assay was immunoSEQ multiplex PCR, and TCRdb's table has in-frame clones only and misses some. The sample includes around 3,000 clones, around 34% of them seen just once. Source: normal lung tissue next to the tumor, taken before any cancer treatment. Receptors were obtained from a male donor older than 55 with stage I squamous cell lung carcinoma. CDR3s include the opening cysteine and the closing phenylalanine or tryptophan.

v_gene,j_gene,CDR3aa
TRBV6-8,TRBJ1-1,CASRIQGVGTEAFF
TRBV18,TRBJ1-2,CASSPGDGRYGYTF
TRBV28,TRBJ1-4,CASQKAGDRVNEKLFF
TRBV30,TRBJ1-1,CAWSTQGGTEAFF
TRBV19,TRBJ1-1,CASSPTPNTEAFF
TRBV18,TRBJ2-7,CASSPEGYEQYF
TRBV6-8,TRBJ1-2,CASTPTDRRNYGYTF
TRBV29-1,TRBJ1-2,CSVQEANYGYTF
TRBV18,TRBJ2-1,CASSPVEASGGNEQFF
TRBV30,TRBJ2-4,CALSLGAKNIQYF
TRBV19,TRBJ1-4,CASSPEDRGGEKLFF
TRBV18,TRBJ2-3,CASSPRGSTGSDTQYF
TRBV11-3,TRBJ1-1,CASSLRAGANTEAFF
TRBV28,TRBJ1-2,CASSPGEGMRGYTF
TRBV4-3,TRBJ2-3,CASSQEQIIFTDTQYF
TRBV11-3,TRBJ2-5,CASSQAGGPKTQYF
TRBV2,TRBJ2-6,CASFLSGANVLTF
TRBV7-4,TRBJ2-7,CASSVAAGGPYEQYF
TRBV29-1,TRBJ1-2,CSVEGGVYGYTF
TRBV19,TRBJ1-6,CPTKIPGSFTYNSPLHF
TRBV6-8,TRBJ2-1,CASRILAGGRNEQFF
TRBV9,TRBJ1-5,CASRLRFQPQHF
TRBV18,TRBJ1-6,CASSPTGGFKNSPLHF
TRBV5-1,TRBJ1-4,CASSLDGGLANEKLFF
TRBV30,TRBJ1-1,CAWSVPARRSAFF
TRBV9,TRBJ2-7,CASKPLGYEQYF
TRBV7-5,TRBJ2-4,CASSPLPGQKNIQYF
TRBV18,TRBJ2-1,CASSQLGRSYNEQFF
TRBV6-8,TRBJ2-5,CASRPVGTGQETQYF
TRBV11-3,TRBJ1-2,CASSHMDSLYGYTF
TRBV11-3,TRBJ1-5,CASSSGQGGSNQPQHF
TRBV19,TRBJ1-6,CASWSSQGGSPLHF
TRBV30,TRBJ1-6,CAWRPPDFSSYNSPLHF